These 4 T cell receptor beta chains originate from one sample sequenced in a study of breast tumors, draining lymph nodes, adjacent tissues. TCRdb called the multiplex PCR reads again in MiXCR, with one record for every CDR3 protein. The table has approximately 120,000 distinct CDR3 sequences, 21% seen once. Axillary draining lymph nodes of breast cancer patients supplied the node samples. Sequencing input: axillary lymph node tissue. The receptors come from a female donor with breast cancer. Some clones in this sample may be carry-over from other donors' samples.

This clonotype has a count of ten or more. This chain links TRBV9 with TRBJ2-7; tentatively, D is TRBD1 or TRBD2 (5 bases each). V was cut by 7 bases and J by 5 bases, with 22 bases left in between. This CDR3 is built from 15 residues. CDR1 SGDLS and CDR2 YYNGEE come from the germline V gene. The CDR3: CASGSGPGPEDEQYF. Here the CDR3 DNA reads TGTGCCAGCGGCTCGGGTCCAGGGCCGGAGGACGAGCAGTACTTC.

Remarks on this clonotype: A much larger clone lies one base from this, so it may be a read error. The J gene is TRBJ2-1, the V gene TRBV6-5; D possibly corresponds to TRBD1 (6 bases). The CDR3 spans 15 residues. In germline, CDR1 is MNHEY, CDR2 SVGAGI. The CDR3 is CASSRDRGSHNGQFF. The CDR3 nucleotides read TGTGCCAGCAGCCGTGATAGGGGGAGTCACAATGGGCAGTTCTTC.

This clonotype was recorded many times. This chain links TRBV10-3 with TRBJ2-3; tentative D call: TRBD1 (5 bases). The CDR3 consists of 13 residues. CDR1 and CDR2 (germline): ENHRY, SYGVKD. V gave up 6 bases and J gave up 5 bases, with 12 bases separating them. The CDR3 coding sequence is TGTGCCATCAGCACTTCTAGGGGAGATACGCAGTATTTT. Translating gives CAISTSRGDTQYF.

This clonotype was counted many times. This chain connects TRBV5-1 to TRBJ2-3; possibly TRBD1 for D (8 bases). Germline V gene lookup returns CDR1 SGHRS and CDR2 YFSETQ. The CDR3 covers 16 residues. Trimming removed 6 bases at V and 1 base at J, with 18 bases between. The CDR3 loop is CASTPDRGGRTDTQYF. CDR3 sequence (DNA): TGCGCCAGCACCCCCGACAGGGGAGGGCGCACAGATACGCAGTATTTT.